These 2 T cell receptor beta chains were all obtained from the same sample, sequenced in a study of vaccination effects on CD4 cells after COVID-19. The antigens these receptors bind are not known. Profiling relied on immunoSEQ multiplex PCR, and the TCRdb table lists in-frame clones only, not all of them. The data hold 22,000 or so clones, with 70% to 80% observed a single time. With the ViraFEST assay, the study expanded antigen-specific CD4+ T cells using viral peptide pools, then sequenced them. CD4+ T cells were isolated after roughly nine days of culture. Documented for the person is a PCR-confirmed SARS-CoV-2 infection occurring between March and December 2020. Sequenced here: CD4+ T cells from PBMCs cultured with a peptide pool, sampled before COVID-19 vaccination. The receptors stem from a human donor who had a prior SARS-CoV-2 infection.

A word on this clone: One end of the junction does not line up with germline, which may come from a read error. The chain joins TRBV12-3 or TRBV12-4 to TRBJ2-1; D not resolved. The length of the CDR3 is 11 residues. The CDR3 DNA sequence: TGTGCCAGCAGTTTAGGATCCCCGGTCGTCTTC. This codes for CASSLGSPVVF.

This sequence joins TRBV2 and TRBJ2-5; D is possibly TRBD1 or TRBD2 (7 bases each). The CDR3 runs 15 residues. The germline CDR1 and CDR2 sequences are SNHLY and FYNNEI. The germline V and J ends were trimmed by 4 bases and 3 bases, with 15 bases remaining between them. CDR3 protein: CASSGEGGTEETQYF. The CDR3 coding sequence is TGTGCCAGCAGTGGGGAGGGGGGGACAGAAGAGACCCAGTACTTC.